Here is one TCR beta chain with its context. Its antigen remains unknown. The source of the sample is a study of long-term antiretroviral therapy in people with HIV. General study points: Transplant donor controls retained higher diversity, though diversity increased after ART. No data were available on ART adherence, viral resistance or therapy changes.

The assay used was immunoSEQ (version v3.0), run at survey level. It was about 40,000-55,000 T-cell genomes per sample that sequencing targeted. Generated by immunoSEQ multiplex PCR, the TCRdb table keeps only in-frame clones and is missing some. The table shows approximately 32,000 clones, with roughly 80% occurring only once. This CDR3 is 15 amino acids long. V lost 2 bases, J lost 7 bases, and 7 bases stayed unmatched. The germline V gene encodes CDR1 LGHNA and CDR2 YNFKEQ. The sample in question was unsorted PBMCs, obtained 0.3 years after starting antiretroviral therapy. The sequence was obtained from a man aged 18 to 35 with HIV. V gene TRBV4-2 combines with J gene TRBJ2-2, with 7 bases fitting TRBD2. The CDR3 is CASSQPTGEGGELFF. The CDR3, as DNA: TGTGCCAGCAGCCAACCTACCGGGGAGGGCGGGGAGCTGTTTTTT.